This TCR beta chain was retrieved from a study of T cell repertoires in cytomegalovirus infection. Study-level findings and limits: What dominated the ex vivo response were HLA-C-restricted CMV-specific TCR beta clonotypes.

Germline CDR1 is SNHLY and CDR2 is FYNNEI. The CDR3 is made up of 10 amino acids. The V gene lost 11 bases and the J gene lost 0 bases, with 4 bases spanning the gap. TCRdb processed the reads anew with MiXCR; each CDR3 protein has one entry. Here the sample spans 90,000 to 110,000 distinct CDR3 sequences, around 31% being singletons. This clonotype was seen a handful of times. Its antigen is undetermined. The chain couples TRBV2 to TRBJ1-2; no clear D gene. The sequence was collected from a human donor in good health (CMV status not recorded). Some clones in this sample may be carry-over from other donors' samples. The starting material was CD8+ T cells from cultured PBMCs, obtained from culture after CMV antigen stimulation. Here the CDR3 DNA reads TGTGCCGTACCTAACTATGGCTACACCTTC. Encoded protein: CAVPNYGYTF.